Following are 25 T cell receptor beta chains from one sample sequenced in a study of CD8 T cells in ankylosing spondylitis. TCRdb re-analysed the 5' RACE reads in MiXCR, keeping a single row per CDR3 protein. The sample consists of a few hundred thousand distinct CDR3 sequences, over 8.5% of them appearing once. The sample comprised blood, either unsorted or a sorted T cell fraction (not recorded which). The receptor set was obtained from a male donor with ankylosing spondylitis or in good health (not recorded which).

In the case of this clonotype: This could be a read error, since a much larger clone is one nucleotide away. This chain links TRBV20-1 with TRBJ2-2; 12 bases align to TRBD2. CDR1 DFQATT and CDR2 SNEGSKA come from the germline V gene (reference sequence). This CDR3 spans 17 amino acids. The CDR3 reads CCADRTSGTSGAGELFF. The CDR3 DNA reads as TGCTGTGCCGATCGGACTAGCGGGACTTCGGGGGCCGGGGAGCTGTTTTTT.

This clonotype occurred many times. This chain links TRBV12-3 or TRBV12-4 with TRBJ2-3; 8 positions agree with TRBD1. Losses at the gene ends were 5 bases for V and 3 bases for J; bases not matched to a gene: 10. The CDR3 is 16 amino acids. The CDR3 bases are TGTGCCAGCAGTCCCGACAGGGGTATGAGAACAGATACGCAGTATTTT. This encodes CASSPDRGMRTDTQYF.

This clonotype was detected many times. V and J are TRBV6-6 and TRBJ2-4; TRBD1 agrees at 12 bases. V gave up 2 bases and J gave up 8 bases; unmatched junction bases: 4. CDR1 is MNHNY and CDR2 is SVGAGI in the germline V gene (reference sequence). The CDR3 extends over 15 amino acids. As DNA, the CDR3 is TGTGCCAGCAGTTACCCGGGACAGGGGGCAGACATTCAGTACTTC. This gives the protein CASSYPGQGADIQYF.

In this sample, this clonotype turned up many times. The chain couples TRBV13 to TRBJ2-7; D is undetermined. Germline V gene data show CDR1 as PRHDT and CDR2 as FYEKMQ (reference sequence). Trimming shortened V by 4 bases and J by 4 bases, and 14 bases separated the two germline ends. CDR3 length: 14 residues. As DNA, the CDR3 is TGTGCCAGCAGCTCACCTGTGCGAAGGTACGAGCAGTACTTC. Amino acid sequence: CASSSPVRRYEQYF.

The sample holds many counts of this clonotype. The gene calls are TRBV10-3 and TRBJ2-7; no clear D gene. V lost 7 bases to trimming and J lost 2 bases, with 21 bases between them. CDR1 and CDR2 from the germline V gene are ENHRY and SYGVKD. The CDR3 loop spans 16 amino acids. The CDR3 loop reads CAIIPPPKPCPYEQYF. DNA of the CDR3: TGTGCCATCATTCCCCCCCCGAAGCCGTGCCCCTACGAGCAGTACTTC.

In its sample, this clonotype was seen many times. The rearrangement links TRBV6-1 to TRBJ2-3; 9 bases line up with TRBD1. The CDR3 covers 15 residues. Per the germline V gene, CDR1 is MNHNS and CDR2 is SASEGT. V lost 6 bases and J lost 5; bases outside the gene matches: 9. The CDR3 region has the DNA TGTGCCAGCAGCCTCCCTGGGGACAGGGAAGATACGCAGTATTTT. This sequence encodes CASSLPGDREDTQYF.

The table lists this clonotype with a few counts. The CDR3 nucleotides read TGTGCCAGCAGCTACGGACAGGGGGGGTCCGAGCAGTACTTC. Protein sequence: CASSYGQGGSEQYF. This chain joins TRBV3-1 and TRBJ2-7, with 10 bases that match TRBD1. V dropped 5 bases and J dropped 6; count of bases not matched to a gene: 7. Per the germline V gene, CDR1 is LGHDT and CDR2 is YNNKEL (reference sequence). CDR3 length equals 14 residues.

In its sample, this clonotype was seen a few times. CDR3 loop: CASSFDREQYF. DNA of the CDR3: TGTGCCAGCAGCTTCGACAGAGAGCAGTACTTC. V and J are TRBV5-5 and TRBJ2-7; a possible D gene is TRBD1 (5 bases). CDR3 length: 11 amino acids. V lost 2 bases to trimming and J lost 7 bases, with 7 bases between them. Per the germline V gene, CDR1 is SGHKS and CDR2 is YYEKEE (reference sequence).

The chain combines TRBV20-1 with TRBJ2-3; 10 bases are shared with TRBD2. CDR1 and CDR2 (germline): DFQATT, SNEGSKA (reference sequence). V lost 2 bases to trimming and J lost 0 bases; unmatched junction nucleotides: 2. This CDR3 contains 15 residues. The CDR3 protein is CSARRLAGSTDTQYF. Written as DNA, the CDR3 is TGCAGTGCTAGACGACTAGCGGGTAGCACAGATACGCAGTATTTT.

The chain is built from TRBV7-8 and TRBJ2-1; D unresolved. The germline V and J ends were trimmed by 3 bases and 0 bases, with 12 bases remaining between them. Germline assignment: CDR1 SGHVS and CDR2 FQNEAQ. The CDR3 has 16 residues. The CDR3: CASSFTAESSYNEQFF. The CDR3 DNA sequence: TGTGCCAGCAGCTTCACGGCCGAGAGCTCCTACAATGAGCAGTTCTTC. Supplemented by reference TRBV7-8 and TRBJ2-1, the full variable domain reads GAGVSQSPRYKVAKRGQDVALRCDPISGHVSLFWYQQALGQGPEFLTYFQNEAQLDKSGLPSDRFFAERPEGSVSTLKIQRTQQEDSAVYLCASSFTAESSYNEQFFGPGTRLTVL.

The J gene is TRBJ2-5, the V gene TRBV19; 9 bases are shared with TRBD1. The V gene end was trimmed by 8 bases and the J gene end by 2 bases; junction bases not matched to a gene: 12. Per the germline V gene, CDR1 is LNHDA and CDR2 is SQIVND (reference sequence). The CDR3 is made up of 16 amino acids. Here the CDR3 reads CASSPSRDRVQETQYF. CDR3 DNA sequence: TGTGCCAGTTCACCTTCCCGGGACAGGGTACAAGAGACCCAGTACTTC.

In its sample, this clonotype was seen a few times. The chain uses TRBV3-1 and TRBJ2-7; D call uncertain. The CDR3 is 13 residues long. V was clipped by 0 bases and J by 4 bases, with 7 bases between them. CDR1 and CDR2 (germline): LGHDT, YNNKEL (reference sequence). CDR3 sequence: CASSQDERYEQYF. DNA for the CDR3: TGTGCCAGCAGCCAAGATGAAAGATACGAGCAGTACTTC.

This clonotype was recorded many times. The CDR3 spells CSVGEVWGSGNTIYF. The CDR3 nucleotides are TGCAGCGTTGGGGAGGTGTGGGGAAGCGGGAACACCATATATTTT. The chain has TRBV29-1 and TRBJ1-3; D not resolved. This CDR3 comprises 15 residues. V was shortened by 4 bases and J by 7 bases, with 20 bases between the two germline ends. The germline V gene has CDR1 SQVTM and CDR2 ANQGSEA.

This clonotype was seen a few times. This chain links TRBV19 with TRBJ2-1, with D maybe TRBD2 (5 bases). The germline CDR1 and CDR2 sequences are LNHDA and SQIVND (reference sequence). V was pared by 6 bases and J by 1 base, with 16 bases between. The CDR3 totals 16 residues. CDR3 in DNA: TGTGCCAGTAGGGACGAGGGCGCCGAATCCTACAATGAGCAGTTCTTC. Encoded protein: CASRDEGAESYNEQFF.

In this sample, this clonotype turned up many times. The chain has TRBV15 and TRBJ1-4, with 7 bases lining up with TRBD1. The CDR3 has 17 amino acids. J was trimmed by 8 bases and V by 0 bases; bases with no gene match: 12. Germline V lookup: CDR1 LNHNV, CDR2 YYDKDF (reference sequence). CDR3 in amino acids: CATSREGWATGQEKLFF. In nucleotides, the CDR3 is TGTGCCACCAGCAGAGAGGGGTGGGCGACAGGGCAAGAAAAACTGTTTTTT. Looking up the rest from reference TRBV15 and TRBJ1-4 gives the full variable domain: DAMVIQNPRYQVTQFGKPVTLSCSQTLNHNVMYWYQQKSSQAPKLLFHYYDKDFNNEADTPDNFQSRRPNTSFCFLDIRSPGLGDTAMYLCATSREGWATGQEKLFFGSGTQLSVL.

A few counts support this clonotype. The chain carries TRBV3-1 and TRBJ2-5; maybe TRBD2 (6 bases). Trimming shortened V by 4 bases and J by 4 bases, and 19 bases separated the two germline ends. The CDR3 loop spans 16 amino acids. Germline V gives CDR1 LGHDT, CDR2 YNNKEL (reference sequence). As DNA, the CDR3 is TGTGCCAGCAGCCCTGAGCGGGTCCGGCCAACAGAGACCCAGTACTTC. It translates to CASSPERVRPTETQYF.

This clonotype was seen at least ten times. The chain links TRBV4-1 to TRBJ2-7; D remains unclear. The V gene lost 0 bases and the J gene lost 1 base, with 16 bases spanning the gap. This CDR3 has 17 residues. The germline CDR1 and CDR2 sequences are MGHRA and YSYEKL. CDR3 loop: CASSQDPVPPKSYEQYF. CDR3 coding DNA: TGCGCCAGCAGCCAAGATCCCGTGCCTCCCAAATCCTACGAGCAGTACTTC.

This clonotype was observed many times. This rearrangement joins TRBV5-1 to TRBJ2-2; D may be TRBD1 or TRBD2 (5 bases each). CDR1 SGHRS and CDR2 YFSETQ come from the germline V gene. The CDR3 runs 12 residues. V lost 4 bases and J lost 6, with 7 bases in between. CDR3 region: CASSGGPGELFF. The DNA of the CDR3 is TGCGCCAGCAGCGGGGGTCCCGGGGAGCTGTTTTTT.

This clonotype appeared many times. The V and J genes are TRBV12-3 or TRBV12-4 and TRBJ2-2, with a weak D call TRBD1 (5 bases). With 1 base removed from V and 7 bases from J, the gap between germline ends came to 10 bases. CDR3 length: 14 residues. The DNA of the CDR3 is TGTGCCAGCAGTTTAGGGGGCTTGGGCGGGGAGCTGTTTTTT. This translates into CASSLGGLGGELFF.

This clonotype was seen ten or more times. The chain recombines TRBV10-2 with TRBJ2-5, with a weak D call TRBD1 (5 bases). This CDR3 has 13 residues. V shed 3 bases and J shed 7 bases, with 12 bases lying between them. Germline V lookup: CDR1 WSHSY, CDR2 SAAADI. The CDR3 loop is CASSDRRAGTQYF. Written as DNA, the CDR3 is TGCGCCAGCAGTGATCGCAGGGCAGGGACCCAGTACTTC.

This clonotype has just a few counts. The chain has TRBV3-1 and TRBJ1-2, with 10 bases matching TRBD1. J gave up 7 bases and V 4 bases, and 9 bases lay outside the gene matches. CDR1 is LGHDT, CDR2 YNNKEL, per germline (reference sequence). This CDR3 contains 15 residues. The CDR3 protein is CASSPRTGGSSGYTF. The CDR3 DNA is TGTGCCAGCAGCCCGAGGACAGGGGGGAGTAGTGGCTACACCTTC.

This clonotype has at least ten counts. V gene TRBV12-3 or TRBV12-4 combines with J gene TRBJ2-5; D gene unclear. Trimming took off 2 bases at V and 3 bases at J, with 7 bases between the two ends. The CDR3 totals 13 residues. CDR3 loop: CASSLLKKETQYF. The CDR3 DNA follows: TGTGCCAGCAGTTTATTAAAGAAAGAGACCCAGTACTTC.

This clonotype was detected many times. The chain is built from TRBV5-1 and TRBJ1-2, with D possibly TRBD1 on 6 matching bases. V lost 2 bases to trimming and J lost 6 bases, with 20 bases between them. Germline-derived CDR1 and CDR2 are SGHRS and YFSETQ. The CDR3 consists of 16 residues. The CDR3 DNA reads TGCGCCAGCAGCTTTTTGTACGGGGGGCGAAATGATGGCTACACCTTC. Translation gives CASSFLYGGRNDGYTF.

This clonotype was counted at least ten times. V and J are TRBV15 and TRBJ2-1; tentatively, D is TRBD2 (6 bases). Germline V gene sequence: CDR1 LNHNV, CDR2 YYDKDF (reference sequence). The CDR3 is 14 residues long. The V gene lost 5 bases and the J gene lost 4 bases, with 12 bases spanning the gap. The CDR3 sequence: CATSSRGGYNEQFF. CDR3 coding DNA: TGTGCCACCAGCTCCCGGGGAGGATACAATGAGCAGTTCTTC.

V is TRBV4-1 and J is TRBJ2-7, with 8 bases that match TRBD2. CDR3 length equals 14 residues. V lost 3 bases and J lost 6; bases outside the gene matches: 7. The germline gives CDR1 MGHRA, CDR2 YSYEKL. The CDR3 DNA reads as TGCGCCAGCAGCCACCCTCCGGGGGGGGCCGAGCAGTACTTC. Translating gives CASSHPPGGAEQYF.